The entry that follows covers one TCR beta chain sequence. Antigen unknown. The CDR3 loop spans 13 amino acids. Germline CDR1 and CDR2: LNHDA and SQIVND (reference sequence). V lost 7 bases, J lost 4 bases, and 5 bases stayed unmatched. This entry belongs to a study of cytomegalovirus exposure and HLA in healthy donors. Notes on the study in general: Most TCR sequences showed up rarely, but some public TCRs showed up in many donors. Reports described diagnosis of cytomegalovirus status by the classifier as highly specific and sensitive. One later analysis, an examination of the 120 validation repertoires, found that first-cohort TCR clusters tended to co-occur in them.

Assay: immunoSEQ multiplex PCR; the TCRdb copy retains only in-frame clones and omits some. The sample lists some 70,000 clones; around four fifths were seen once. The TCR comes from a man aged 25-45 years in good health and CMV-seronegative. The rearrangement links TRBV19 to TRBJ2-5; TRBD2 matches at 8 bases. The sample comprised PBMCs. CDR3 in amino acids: CASTGGRSETQYF. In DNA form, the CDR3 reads TGTGCCAGTACGGGCGGGAGGTCAGAGACCCAGTACTTC.